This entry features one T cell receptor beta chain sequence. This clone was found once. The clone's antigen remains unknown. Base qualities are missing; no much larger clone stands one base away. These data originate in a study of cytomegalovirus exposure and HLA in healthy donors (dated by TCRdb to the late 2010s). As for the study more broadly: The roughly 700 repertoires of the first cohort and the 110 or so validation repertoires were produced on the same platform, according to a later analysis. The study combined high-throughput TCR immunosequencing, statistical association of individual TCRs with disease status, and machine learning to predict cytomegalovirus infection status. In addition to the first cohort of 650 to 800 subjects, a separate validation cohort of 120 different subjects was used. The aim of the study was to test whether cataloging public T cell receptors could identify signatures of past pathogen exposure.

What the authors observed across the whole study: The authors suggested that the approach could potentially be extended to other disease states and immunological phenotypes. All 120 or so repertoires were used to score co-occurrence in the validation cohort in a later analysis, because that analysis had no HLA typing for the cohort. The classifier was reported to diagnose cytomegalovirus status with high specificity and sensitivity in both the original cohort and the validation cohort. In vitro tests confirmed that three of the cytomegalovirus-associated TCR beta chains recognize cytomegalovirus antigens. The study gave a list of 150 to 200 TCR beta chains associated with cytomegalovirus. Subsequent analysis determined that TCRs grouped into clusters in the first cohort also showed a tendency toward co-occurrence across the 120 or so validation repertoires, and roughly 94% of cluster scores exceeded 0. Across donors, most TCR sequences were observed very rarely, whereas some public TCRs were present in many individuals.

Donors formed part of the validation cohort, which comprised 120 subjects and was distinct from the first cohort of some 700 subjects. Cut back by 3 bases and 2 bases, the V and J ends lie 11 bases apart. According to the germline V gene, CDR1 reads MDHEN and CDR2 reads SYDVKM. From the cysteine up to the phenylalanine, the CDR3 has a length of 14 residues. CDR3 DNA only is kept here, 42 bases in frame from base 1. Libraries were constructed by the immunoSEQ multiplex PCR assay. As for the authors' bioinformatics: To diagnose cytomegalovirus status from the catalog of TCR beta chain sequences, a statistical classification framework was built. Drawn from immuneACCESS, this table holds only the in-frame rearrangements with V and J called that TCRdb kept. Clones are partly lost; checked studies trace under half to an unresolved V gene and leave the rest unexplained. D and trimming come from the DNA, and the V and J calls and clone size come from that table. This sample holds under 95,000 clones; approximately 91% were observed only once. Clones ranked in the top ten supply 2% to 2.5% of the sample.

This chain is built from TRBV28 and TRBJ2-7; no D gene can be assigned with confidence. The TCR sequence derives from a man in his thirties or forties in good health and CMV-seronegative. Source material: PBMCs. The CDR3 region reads CASSLNFHAYEQYF. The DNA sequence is TGTGCCAGCAGTTTGAACTTCCACGCCTACGAGCAGTACTTC.